Presented here are 7 T cell receptor beta chains from one specimen sequenced in a study of identical twins. One entry per CDR3 protein, called by TCRdb with MiXCR from the 5' RACE reads. The repertoire includes about 470,000 distinct CDR3 sequences, roughly a quarter of them detected once, and 2.5% to 3.5% sits in the top ten. A further study also used this sample, focusing on T cells expressing NK-cell markers.

The sequenced sample consisted of CD4+ T cells sorted from blood. Every receptor here comes from a woman aged 18-29 years in good health.

This clonotype was counted between two and nine times. The rearrangement uses TRBV20-1 and TRBJ2-3, with 7 bases aligning to TRBD1. V lost 5 bases, J lost 2 bases, and 10 bases stayed unmatched. The CDR3 length is 15 residues. Per the germline V gene, CDR1 is DFQATT and CDR2 is SNEGSKA (reference sequence). CDR3 in amino acids: CSAVRGFGNTDTQYF. CDR3 coding DNA: TGCAGTGCTGTCAGGGGGTTCGGGAACACAGATACGCAGTATTTT.

The chain joins TRBV3-1 to TRBJ2-7, with TRBD2 matching over 7 bases. CDR1 is LGHDT and CDR2 is YNNKEL in the germline V gene (reference sequence). J gave up 6 bases and V 3 bases, and 5 bases lay outside the gene matches. The CDR3 loop spans 13 amino acids. The CDR3 DNA follows: TGTGCCAGCAGCCATAGCGGGCTAGGCGAGCAGTACTTC. As protein: CASSHSGLGEQYF.

The chain uses TRBV4-1 and TRBJ2-7; possible D gene TRBD1, 6 bases. CDR1 and CDR2 (germline): MGHRA, YSYEKL. CDR3 length: 15 amino acids. V lost 4 bases to trimming and J lost 5 bases, with 18 bases between them. CDR3 bases: TGCGCCAGCAGCCCGACAGGTAGCTCAGGGGACGAGCAGTACTTC. Protein sequence: CASSPTGSSGDEQYF.

This clonotype was observed many times. CDR3: CASSLWGSSYEQYF. DNA for the CDR3: TGTGCCAGCAGTTTGTGGGGTTCTTCCTACGAGCAGTACTTC. V and J are TRBV12-3 or TRBV12-4 and TRBJ2-7; D uncertain. CDR3 length equals 14 residues. The germline V and J ends were trimmed by 3 bases and 1 base, with 10 bases remaining between them.

The V call is TRBV6-2 or TRBV6-3, the J call TRBJ1-1; no reliable D call. CDR1 MNHEY and CDR2 SVGEGT come from the germline V gene. Trimming shortened V by 6 bases and J by 4 bases, and 12 bases separated the two germline ends. The CDR3 length is 13 residues. CDR3 sequence (DNA): TGTGCCAGCAGCGGCCAGATCGGCACTGAAGCTTTCTTT. Encoded protein: CASSGQIGTEAFF.

This clonotype has more than one count but fewer than ten. V is TRBV20-1 and J is TRBJ2-1; 13 bases match TRBD2. J was trimmed by 7 bases and V by 1 base; bases with no gene match: 4. There are 15 residues in the CDR3. The germline CDR1 and CDR2 sequences are DFQATT and SNEGSKA (reference sequence). The CDR3 DNA is TGCAGTGCTAGAGGAACTAGCGGGGGGGGGAATGAGCAGTTCTTC. It encodes CSARGTSGGGNEQFF.

This chain uses TRBV11-2 with TRBJ2-5; 8 positions match TRBD2. Germline CDR1 reads SGHAT; CDR2 reads FQNNGV. This CDR3 has 16 residues. Trimming cost V 4 bases and J 5 bases; bases outside gene matches: 12. The CDR3 DNA follows: TGTGCCAGCAGCTCAACCCGGGCGGGGGGTTTGGAGACCCAGTACTTC. This translates into CASSSTRAGGLETQYF.